The clone carrying this TCR beta chain was detected ten times or more. What it binds is unknown. Each patient went into thyroid surgery without having received any treatment. Original processing notes: A classifier for distant metastasis in papillary thyroid cancer was constructed using CDR3 differences observed across clinicopathological groups. TCRdb re-clonotyped the PCR reads through MiXCR. The V and J calls were not made by the authors but by TCRdb's processing. The table lists over 15,000 clones, around an eighth of them singletons. Looked up from germline, CDR1 is SGHNT and CDR2 is YYREEE (reference sequence). CDR3 length: 14 amino acids. Trimming pared 2 bases from V and 2 bases from J, leaving 7 bases between. This specimen comes from a study of metastatic and nonmetastatic thyroid tumors. Whole-study context: Samples came from malignant and benign thyroid patients, and repertoires were compared across blood and tumor or nodule tissue. Overall study results and limits: Reports indicated that malignant thyroid tumors showed significantly higher TCR beta diversity than benign nodules did, in blood and tumor.

The sequencing input was tumor tissue. The chain carries TRBV5-4 and TRBJ2-2; D perhaps matches TRBD1 (5 bases). The clonotype originates from a female donor with papillary thyroid cancer or a benign thyroid nodule (not recorded which). Some clones in this sample may be carry-over from other donors' samples. The CDR3 bases are TGTGCCAGCAGCTTCTGGACAAACACCGGGGAGCTGTTTTTT. Translation gives CASSFWTNTGELFF.